This T cell receptor (beta chain) was documented in a study of blood T cell repertoires in COVID-19. Assay: immunoSEQ multiplex PCR; the TCRdb copy retains only in-frame clones and omits some. This sample has more than 300,000 clones, with roughly nine tenths found just once. The CDR3 contains 16 residues. Looked up from germline, CDR1 is SGHAT and CDR2 is FQNNGV. Trimming stripped 2 bases from V and 2 bases from J, with 13 bases between. The TCR sequence derives from a woman aged 25 to 39 who had recovered from COVID-19. The specimen was PBMCs or T cells enriched from blood (not recorded which). V is TRBV11-2 and J is TRBJ1-3, with D unclear. The CDR3 loop is CASSLWEGIAGNTIYF. The CDR3 DNA follows: TGTGCCAGCAGCTTATGGGAGGGTATTGCTGGAAACACCATATATTTT.